A single sample is the source of the 28 T cell receptor beta chains below, sequenced in a study of molecular identifiers for immune sequencing clone quantification. TCRdb redid the calling of the PCR reads with MiXCR, one entry per CDR3 protein. The data contain under 650,000 distinct CDR3 sequences, 15% to 20% of them singletons. The sequencing input was naive CD8+ T cells from blood, with Jurkat cell RNA spiked in. Subset here: FACS-sorted CD8+CD4-CCR7+CD45RA+ naive T cells. Every receptor here comes from a human donor in good health. Some libraries in this study had Jurkat cell RNA spiked in.

There are many counts of this clonotype. The J gene is TRBJ1-5, the V gene TRBV4-1; TRBD1 matches 12 bases. CDR1 and CDR2 from the germline V gene are MGHRA and YSYEKL. V lost 1 base, J lost 2 bases, and 12 bases stayed unmatched. The CDR3 sequence is 20 residues long. CDR3 DNA sequence: TGCGCCAGCAGCCAAGCTGCTCTTTCCGGGACAGGGGGCGGCAATCAGCCCCAGCATTTT. Its translation: CASSQAALSGTGGGNQPQHF.

Of note for this clonotype: A read error is possible here, since a much larger clone lies one base away. The DNA for the CDR3 is TGTGCCAGCAACTTATATTGGTCTGAAGCTTTCTTT. This sequence encodes CASNLYWSEAFF. This chain joins TRBV11-2 and TRBJ1-1, with D uncertain. Germline V gene sequence: CDR1 SGHAT, CDR2 FQNNGV. This CDR3 is 12 amino acids long.

The V call is TRBV5-3, the J call TRBJ2-3; 11 bases align to TRBD1. TRBV5-3 is an ORF for which the function is uncertain. Trimming took 8 bases from V and 5 from J; bases not matched to a gene: 16. This CDR3 has 17 amino acids. Written as DNA, the CDR3 is TGTGCCAGCAGGCCCGAGCTGGGACAGGGGGATGGAGATACGCAGTATTTT. It yields the protein CASRPELGQGDGDTQYF.

This clonotype was picked up a small number of times. The chain has TRBV2 and TRBJ2-5, with unresolved D. Between the trimmed V and J ends, which lost 8 bases and 4 bases, there was a span of 11 bases. The CDR3 extends over 12 amino acids. Germline V CDR1 and CDR2: SNHLY, FYNNEI. The CDR3 is CASEVVRETQYF. The CDR3 DNA sequence: TGTGCCAGCGAGGTGGTCCGAGAGACCCAGTACTTC.

This clonotype was recorded at least ten times. The J gene is TRBJ2-7, the V gene TRBV6-2 or TRBV6-3; D is unresolved. Between the trimmed V and J ends, which lost 3 bases and 3 bases, there was a span of 9 bases. CDR3 length equals 13 residues. CDR1 is MNHEY, CDR2 SVGEGT, per germline. The DNA for the CDR3 is TGTGCCAGCAGTTATGAGGAGAACTACGAGCAGTACTTC. Translating it yields CASSYEENYEQYF.

The chain links TRBV6-2 or TRBV6-3 to TRBJ2-3; D unclear. Per germline, CDR1 MNHEY and CDR2 SVGEGT. The CDR3 is 16 amino acids. Between the trimmed V and J ends, which lost 0 bases and 3 bases, there was a span of 13 bases. The CDR3 DNA is TGTGCCAGCAGTTACTCGTATCGGGTTGGGACAGATACGCAGTATTTT. Its protein product is CASSYSYRVGTDTQYF.

V usage is TRBV19 and J usage is TRBJ1-1; D is unclear. Germline V gives CDR1 LNHDA, CDR2 SQIVND (reference sequence). This CDR3 is built from 13 residues. The V and J ends lost 7 bases and 6 bases respectively, with 15 bases between them. CDR3 region: CASTPRTWAEAFF. The CDR3 bases are TGTGCCAGTACCCCAAGGACCTGGGCTGAAGCTTTCTTT.

This clonotype was observed a handful of times. V usage is TRBV27 and J usage is TRBJ2-7, with TRBD1 matching over 8 bases. Unmatched junction bases numbered 16, after V lost 5 bases and J lost 4 bases. Germline CDR1 is MNHEY and CDR2 is SMNVEV (reference sequence). The CDR3 sequence is 17 residues long. CDR3 amino acids: CASSPSDRALSLYEQYF. In nucleotides, the CDR3 is TGTGCCAGCAGTCCGTCGGACAGGGCCCTCTCCCTATACGAGCAGTACTTC.

This clonotype was seen repeatedly, ten times or more. The chain combines TRBV13 with TRBJ1-2; weak D call: TRBD1 (6 bases). This CDR3 has 12 amino acids. Germline CDR1 PRHDT, CDR2 FYEKMQ (reference sequence). Trimming stripped 3 bases from V and 9 bases from J, with 11 bases between. CDR3 residues: CASSFDRSRYTF. DNA for the CDR3: TGTGCCAGCAGCTTTGACAGGTCCCGCTACACCTTC.

This clonotype was observed at least ten times. The chain joins TRBV5-1 to TRBJ2-7, with D unclear. Trimming removed 1 base from V and 0 bases from J, with 14 bases in between. Germline V gene sequence: CDR1 SGHRS, CDR2 YFSETQ. The CDR3 contains 16 residues. This CDR3 is CASSLPVGASSYEQYF. The CDR3 DNA sequence: TGCGCCAGCAGCTTGCCAGTCGGCGCGAGCTCCTACGAGCAGTACTTC.

In this sample, this clonotype turned up many times. This chain uses TRBV2 with TRBJ1-1, with D unclear. There are 14 residues in the CDR3. V was trimmed by 6 bases and J by 4 bases, leaving 15 bases between them. The germline V gene encodes CDR1 SNHLY and CDR2 FYNNEI. The CDR3 bases are TGTGCCAGCAGAGCCGCGACCGGAAGCACTGAAGCTTTCTTT. Residues: CASRAATGSTEAFF.

In its sample, this clonotype was seen many times. V is TRBV6-2 or TRBV6-3 and J is TRBJ1-1, with a possible D match to TRBD1 (6 bases). The CDR3 runs 14 residues. Germline lookup yields CDR1 MNHEY and CDR2 SVGEGT. The V and J ends lost 6 bases and 11 bases respectively, with 22 bases between them. This CDR3 is CASSRRGGDLEAFF. Written as DNA, the CDR3 is TGTGCCAGCAGCCGCCGAGGGGGTGATTTGGAGGCTTTCTTT.

The chain carries TRBV19 and TRBJ1-6; no clear D gene. This CDR3 spans 16 amino acids. The V end lost 5 bases, the J end lost 5 bases, and 16 bases lay between the germline ends. Germline V gene lookup returns CDR1 LNHDA and CDR2 SQIVND (reference sequence). CDR3: CASSPNGPPDNSPLHF. In DNA, the CDR3 is TGTGCCAGTAGTCCAAATGGGCCACCGGATAATTCACCCCTCCACTTT.

This clonotype has at least ten counts. The chain couples TRBV27 to TRBJ2-7; 9 nucleotides line up with TRBD2. Germline loops: CDR1 MNHEY, CDR2 SMNVEV (reference sequence). Losses at the gene ends were 3 bases for V and 5 bases for J; bases not matched to a gene: 17. CDR3 size: 18 residues. CDR3 residues: CASSFLRSLSGRLDEQYF. In DNA, the CDR3 is TGTGCCAGCAGTTTTCTAAGGTCCCTTAGCGGGAGACTGGACGAGCAGTACTTC.

Many counts were recorded for this clonotype. The chain is built from TRBV7-2 and TRBJ2-1, with 8 bases that match TRBD2. V shed 7 bases and J 5 bases; nucleotides not matched to a gene: 13. The germline gives CDR1 SGHTA, CDR2 FQGNSA. The CDR3 totals 16 residues. Here the CDR3 reads CASKSSGTSVNNEQFF. The CDR3 coding sequence is TGTGCCAGCAAATCTTCCGGGACTAGTGTTAACAATGAGCAGTTCTTC.

This clonotype was seen repeatedly, ten times or more. The chain joins TRBV14 to TRBJ2-7; the D is unclear. Germline lookup yields CDR1 SGHDN and CDR2 FVKESK. There are 13 residues in the CDR3. V shed 0 bases and J shed 7 bases, with 10 bases lying between them. The CDR3 region has the DNA TGTGCCAGCAGCCAAGAAGCGCGCTGGGAGCAGTACTTC. Encoded protein: CASSQEARWEQYF. Based on the CDR3 plus reference TRBV14 and TRBJ2-7, the full variable domain is EAGVTQFPSHSVIEKGQTVTLRCDPISGHDNLYWYRRVMGKEIKFLLHFVKESKQDESGMPNNRFLAERTGGTYSTLKVQPAELEDSGVYFCASSQEARWEQYFGPGTRLTVT.

This clonotype has at least ten counts. This sequence joins TRBV7-9 and TRBJ1-4; TRBD1 is a possible D gene (5 bases). Trimming pared 8 bases from V and 0 bases from J, leaving 7 bases between. The germline CDR1 and CDR2 sequences are SEHNR and FQNEAQ (reference sequence). CDR3 size: 13 residues. The CDR3 nucleotides read TGTGCCAGCGGGGACGCAACTAATGAAAAACTGTTTTTT. It yields the protein CASGDATNEKLFF. The whole variable domain, remainder taken from reference TRBV7-9 and TRBJ1-4, is DTGVSQNPRHKITKRGQNVTFRCDPISEHNRLYWYRQTLGQGPEFLTYFQNEAQLEKSRLLSDRFSAERPKGSFSTLEIQRTEQGDSAMYLCASGDATNEKLFFGSGTQLSVL.

As concerns this clonotype: The junction and the germline gene differ at one end; a read error may be behind it. CDR3 region: CVSSLGTRGANVLTF. CDR3 nucleotide sequence: TGTGTCAGTAGTTTAGGGACGCGAGGGGCCAACGTCCTGACTTTC. This chain uses TRBV19 with TRBJ2-6, with D perhaps matching TRBD1 or TRBD2 (5 bases each). This CDR3 contains 15 residues. Germline lookup yields CDR1 LNHDA and CDR2 SQIVND (reference sequence).

The chain employs TRBV20-1 and TRBJ1-1; D might be TRBD1 (5 bases). Germline V gene lookup returns CDR1 DFQATT and CDR2 SNEGSKA (reference sequence). The length of the CDR3 is 15 residues. V gave up 6 bases and J gave up 4 bases, with 21 bases separating them. The CDR3 DNA follows: TGCAGTGCCCCGCAGGGTAAAGGGAATTTCACTGAAGCTTTCTTT. Residues: CSAPQGKGNFTEAFF.

This clonotype occurred a few times. J is TRBJ2-2 and V is TRBV5-5; 11 bases fit TRBD2. This CDR3 has 17 residues. J gave up 8 bases and V 4 bases, and 13 bases lay outside the gene matches. Germline values: CDR1 SGHKS, CDR2 YYEKEE (reference sequence). The CDR3 is CASSLTQGLAALGELFF. DNA for the CDR3: TGTGCCAGCAGCCTGACCCAGGGACTAGCGGCATTAGGGGAGCTGTTTTTT. The whole variable domain, filled in from reference TRBV5-5 and TRBJ2-2, reads DAGVTQSPTHLIKTRGQQVTLRCSPISGHKSVSWYQQVLGQGPQFIFQYYEKEERGRGNFPDRFSARQFPNYSSELNVNALLLGDSALYLCASSLTQGLAALGELFFGEGSRLTVL.

This clonotype was found many times. The V gene is TRBV2, the J gene TRBJ2-3; TRBD2 matches 10 bases. CDR1 is SNHLY and CDR2 is FYNNEI in the germline V gene. The ends lost 1 base at V and 0 bases at J; junction bases unmatched: 4. This CDR3 region has 17 residues. The CDR3: CASSEGLAGVSTDTQYF. For the CDR3, the DNA is TGTGCCAGCAGTGAAGGGCTAGCGGGGGTTAGCACAGATACGCAGTATTTT.

V gene TRBV6-5 combines with J gene TRBJ2-5; 7 positions agree with TRBD2. In germline, CDR1 is MNHEY, CDR2 SVGAGI. Unmatched junction bases numbered 7, after V lost 2 bases and J lost 4 bases. This CDR3 spans 15 amino acids. The CDR3 DNA reads as TGTGCCAGCAGTTACGGGGGGGGGAGTGGAGAGACCCAGTACTTC. Protein sequence: CASSYGGGSGETQYF.

This clonotype was picked up a small number of times. The rearrangement links TRBV15 to TRBJ2-2; 12 bases agree with TRBD2. Looked up from germline, CDR1 is LNHNV and CDR2 is YYDKDF (reference sequence). The CDR3 runs 17 residues. Trimming at V came to 1 base and at J to 0 bases, leaving 0 bases not matched to a gene. The CDR3 protein is CATSRGTSGTNTGELFF. The CDR3 DNA follows: TGTGCCACCAGCAGAGGGACTAGCGGGACGAACACCGGGGAGCTGTTTTTT.

On this clonotype: A read error may explain this, as a much larger clone is one base away. The rearrangement joins TRBV2 to TRBJ2-7; maybe TRBD1 (5 bases). The germline CDR1 and CDR2 sequences are SNHLY and FYNNEI. With 0 bases removed from V and 10 bases from J, the gap between germline ends came to 31 bases. The CDR3 runs to 19 residues. The CDR3 protein is CASSEAGAGARALDFGQYF. The CDR3 DNA sequence: TGTGCCAGCAGTGAAGCTGGGGCAGGAGCAAGGGCCCTCGATTTCGGTCAGTACTTC.

This clonotype was found many times. J is TRBJ2-5 and V is TRBV6-1; D may be TRBD2 (6 bases). The V gene's germline CDR1 is MNHNS and CDR2 SASEGT. The V and J ends lost 4 bases and 3 bases respectively, with 15 bases between them. The CDR3 extends over 15 amino acids. CDR3 coding DNA: TGTGCCAGCAGTGTCCGGGACTTCACAAAAGAGACCCAGTACTTC. It specifies CASSVRDFTKETQYF.

This clonotype was counted between two and nine times. J is TRBJ2-3 and V is TRBV20-1; TRBD1 might be the D (5 bases). CDR1 DFQATT and CDR2 SNEGSKA come from the germline V gene (reference sequence). The CDR3 extends over 19 amino acids. Trimming stripped 4 bases from V and 2 bases from J, with 28 bases between. The CDR3: CSATLPRVISSVPTDTQYF. The CDR3 DNA is TGCAGTGCTACCCTTCCCAGGGTAATATCTTCGGTGCCCACAGATACGCAGTATTTT.

This clonotype was observed a handful of times. The chain is built from TRBV12-3 or TRBV12-4 and TRBJ2-1; TRBD1 agrees at 10 bases. This CDR3 is built from 15 residues. The V gene end was trimmed by 8 bases and the J gene end by 6 bases; junction bases not matched to a gene: 10. The CDR3 spells CASFAGTGVLNEQFF. DNA for the CDR3: TGTGCCAGCTTTGCCGGGACAGGGGTCCTCAATGAGCAGTTCTTC.

On this clonotype: A much bigger clone sits one base away, suggesting this may be a read error. J is TRBJ2-7 and V is TRBV6-6, with D perhaps matching TRBD2 (6 bases). This CDR3 region has 18 residues. Per germline, CDR1 MNHNY and CDR2 SVGAGI (reference sequence). V gave up 0 bases and J gave up 3 bases, with 21 bases separating them. CDR3 in amino acids: CASSYSALSGRVIYEQYF. For the CDR3, the DNA is TGTGCCAGCAGTTACTCAGCCCTTTCCGGGAGAGTAATCTACGAGCAGTACTTC.